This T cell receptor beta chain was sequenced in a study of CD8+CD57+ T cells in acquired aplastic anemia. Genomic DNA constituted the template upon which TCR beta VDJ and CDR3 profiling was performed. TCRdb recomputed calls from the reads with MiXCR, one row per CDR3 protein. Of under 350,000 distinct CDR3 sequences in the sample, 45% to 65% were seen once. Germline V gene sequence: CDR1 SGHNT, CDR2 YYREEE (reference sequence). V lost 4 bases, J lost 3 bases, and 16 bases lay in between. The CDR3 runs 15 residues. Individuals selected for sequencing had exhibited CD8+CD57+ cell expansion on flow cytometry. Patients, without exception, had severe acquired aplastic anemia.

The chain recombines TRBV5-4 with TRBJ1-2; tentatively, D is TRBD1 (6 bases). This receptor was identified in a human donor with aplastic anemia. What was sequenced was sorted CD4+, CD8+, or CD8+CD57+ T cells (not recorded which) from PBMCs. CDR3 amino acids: CASSPGAGGHYGYTF. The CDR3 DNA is TGTGCCAGCAGCCCAGGGGCCGGGGGGCACTATGGCTACACCTTC.